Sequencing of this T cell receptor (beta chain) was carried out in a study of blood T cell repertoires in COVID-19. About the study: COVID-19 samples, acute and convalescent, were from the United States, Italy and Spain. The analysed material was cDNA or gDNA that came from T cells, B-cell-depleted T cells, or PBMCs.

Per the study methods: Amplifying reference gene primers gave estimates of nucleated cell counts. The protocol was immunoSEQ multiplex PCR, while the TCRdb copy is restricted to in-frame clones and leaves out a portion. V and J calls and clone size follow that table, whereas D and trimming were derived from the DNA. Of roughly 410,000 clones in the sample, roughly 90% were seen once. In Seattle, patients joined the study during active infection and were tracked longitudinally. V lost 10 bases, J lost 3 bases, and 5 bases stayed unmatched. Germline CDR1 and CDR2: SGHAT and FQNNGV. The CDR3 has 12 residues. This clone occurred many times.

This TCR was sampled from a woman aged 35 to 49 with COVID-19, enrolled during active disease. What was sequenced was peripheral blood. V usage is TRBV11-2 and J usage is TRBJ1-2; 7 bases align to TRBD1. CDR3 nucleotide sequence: TGTGCCATCTCCGGACAGGACTATGGCTACACCTTC. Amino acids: CAISGQDYGYTF. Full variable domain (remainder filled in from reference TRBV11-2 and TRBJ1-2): EAGVAQSPRYKIIEKRQSVAFWCNPISGHATLYWYQQILGQGPKLLIQFQNNGVVDDSQLPKDRFSAERLKGVDSTLKIQPAKLEDSAVYLCAISGQDYGYTFGSGTRLTVV.